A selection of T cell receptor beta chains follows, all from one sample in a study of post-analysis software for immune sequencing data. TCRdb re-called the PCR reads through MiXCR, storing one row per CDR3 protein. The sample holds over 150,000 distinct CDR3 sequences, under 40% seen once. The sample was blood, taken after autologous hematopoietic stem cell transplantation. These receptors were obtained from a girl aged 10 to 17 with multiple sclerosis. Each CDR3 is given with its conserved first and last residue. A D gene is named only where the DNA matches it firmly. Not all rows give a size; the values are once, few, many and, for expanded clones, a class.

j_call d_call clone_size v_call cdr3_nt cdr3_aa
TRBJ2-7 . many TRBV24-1 TGTGCCACCAGTGATTCTACTTCCTACGAGCAGTACTTC CATSDSTSYEQYF
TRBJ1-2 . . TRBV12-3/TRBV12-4 TGTGCCAGCAGTCCCCCGGGACGGCTATATCCAGGCTACACCTTC CASSPPGRLYPGYTF
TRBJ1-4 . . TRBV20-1 TGCAGTGCTGTAGGAGGTGAAAAACTGTTTTTT CSAVGGEKLFF
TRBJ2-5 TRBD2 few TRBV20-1 TGCAGTGTCTCGACTAGCGGGGGGGCCACTAGAGAGCAGTACTTC CSVSTSGGATREQYF
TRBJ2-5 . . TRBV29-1 TGCAGCGTTAGGAGGGGGACGGGGAGTACGGAGACCCAGTACTTC CSVRRGTGSTETQYF
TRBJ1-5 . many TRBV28 TGTGCCAGCAGTTTAGAGGCAGATTATAGCAATCAGCCCCAGCATTTT CASSLEADYSNQPQHF
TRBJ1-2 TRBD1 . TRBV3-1 TGTGCCAGCAGCCCGGGACAGGGGGACTATGGCTACACCTTC CASSPGQGDYGYTF
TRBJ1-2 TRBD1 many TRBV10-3 TGTGCCATCAGGACAGGGAATCGCTACACCTTC CAIRTGNRYTF
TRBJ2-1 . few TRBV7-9 TGTGCCAGCAGCTTGGGTCCGGGGGATGGCTCCTACAATGAGCAGTTCTTC CASSLGPGDGSYNEQFF
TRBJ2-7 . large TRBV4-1 TGCGCCAGCAGCGCTCTTTCCTCCTACGAGCAGTACTTC CASSALSSYEQYF
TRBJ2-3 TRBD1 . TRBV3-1 TGTGCCAGCAGCCCGCGACAGGGGAGCACAGATACGCAGTATTTT CASSPRQGSTDTQYF
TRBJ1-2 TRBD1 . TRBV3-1 TGTGCCAGCAGCCAATCAGGGGGCCCCTGGTTTGGCTACACCTTC CASSQSGGPWFGYTF
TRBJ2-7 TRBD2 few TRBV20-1 TGCAGTGCTAGCTCACTAGCGGGAGACTCCTACGAGCAGTACTTC CSASSLAGDSYEQYF
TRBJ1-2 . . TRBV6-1 TGTGCCAGCAGTGAAGAGACAGCCTATGGCTACACCTTC CASSEETAYGYTF
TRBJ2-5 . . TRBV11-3 TGTGCCAGCAGCTATCGGCCTAAAGAGACCCAGTACTTC CASSYRPKETQYF
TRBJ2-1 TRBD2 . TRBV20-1 TGCAGTGCCGGCGGGAGCGGGAGGGCCTTTAGTGTCAATGAGCAGTTCTTC CSAGGSGRAFSVNEQFF
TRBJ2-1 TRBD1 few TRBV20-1 TGCAGTGCCATGGACAGGGTTGGGTACAATGAGCAGTTCTTC CSAMDRVGYNEQFF
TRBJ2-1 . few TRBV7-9 TGTGCCAGCAGCTTAAGCGAAGAGTCCTACAATGAGCAGTTCTTC CASSLSEESYNEQFF
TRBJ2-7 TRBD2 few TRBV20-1 TGCAGTGCTAGGGGGACTAGGTCCTACGAGCAGTACTTC CSARGTRSYEQYF
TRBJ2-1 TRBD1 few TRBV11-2 TGTGCCAGCAGCTATAGGTTTGGGACAGGGCAGTTCTTC CASSYRFGTGQFF
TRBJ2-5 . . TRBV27 TGTGCCAGCAGTTTAATGGGAAAAGAGACCCAGTACTTC CASSLMGKETQYF
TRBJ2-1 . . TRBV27 TGTGCCAGCACCCCCGGGGGAACCTACAATGAGCAGTTCTTC CASTPGGTYNEQFF
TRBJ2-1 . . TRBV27 TGTGCCAGCAGTTTATCGATCCACAATGAGCAGTTCTTC CASSLSIHNEQFF
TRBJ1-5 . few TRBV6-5 TGTGCCAGCAGTTATAGTCAGGGCAATCAGCCCCAGCATTTT CASSYSQGNQPQHF
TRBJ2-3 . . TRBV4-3 TGCGCCAGCAGCCAAGATATGGGGCAGGGAACAGATACGCAGTATTTT CASSQDMGQGTDTQYF
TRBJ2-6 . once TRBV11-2 TGTGCCAGCAGCTCCTTCGAAGGGGCCAACGTCCTGACTTTC CASSSFEGANVLTF
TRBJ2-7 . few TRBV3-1 TGTGCCAGCAGCCAAGACCCTTGGGCGAGCTCCTACAATGAGCAGTACTTC CASSQDPWASSYNEQYF
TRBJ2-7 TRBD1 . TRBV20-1 TGCAGTGGATCCCCGGGACAGGGATGGGAGCAGTACTTC CSGSPGQGWEQYF
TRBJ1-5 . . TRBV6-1 TGTGCCAGCAGTGAACGGGGAGTTCAGCCCCAGCATTTT CASSERGVQPQHF
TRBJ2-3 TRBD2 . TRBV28 TGTGCCAGCAGCACTACCGGGAGGGCGAAAGATACGCAGTATTTT CASSTTGRAKDTQYF
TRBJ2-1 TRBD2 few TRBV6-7 TGTGCCAGCAGTTACCCGATGGGGAGGGGACCCTACAATGAGCAGTTCTTC CASSYPMGRGPYNEQFF
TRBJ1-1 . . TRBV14 TGTGCCAGCAGCCAAGTGTGGGGCACTGAAGCTTTCTTT CASSQVWGTEAFF
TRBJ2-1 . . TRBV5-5 TGTGCCAGCAGCCTAACAGGGTTCCCTGACAATGAGCAGTTCTTC CASSLTGFPDNEQFF
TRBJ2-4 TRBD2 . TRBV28 TGTGCCAGCAGTTTTCCCGGGAGGGAAAAAATAGCCAAAAACATTCAGTACTTC CASSFPGREKIAKNIQYF
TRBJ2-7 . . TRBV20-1 TGCAGTGCTAGCCCACTTCGGGGGTTTAAGTACGAGCAGTACTTC CSASPLRGFKYEQYF
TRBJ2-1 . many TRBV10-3 TGTGCCATCAGTGCCCTAGCCGATTTTGTTGAGCAGTTCTTC CAISALADFVEQFF
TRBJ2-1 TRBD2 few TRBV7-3 TGTGCCAGCAGCCCGGGACTAGTTCCTTACAATGAGCAGTTCTTC CASSPGLVPYNEQFF
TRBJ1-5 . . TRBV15 TGTGCCACCAGCAGAGAAACGGGACCTCATCAGCCCCAGCATTTT CATSRETGPHQPQHF
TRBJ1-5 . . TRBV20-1 TGCAGTGCTAGAGAGGGGGGTCTAGATCAGCCCCAGCATTTT CSAREGGLDQPQHF
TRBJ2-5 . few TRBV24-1 TGTGCCACCAGTGTCGTAGGTCGGGGTTTGGAGACCCAGTACTTC CATSVVGRGLETQYF
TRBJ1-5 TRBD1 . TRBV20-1 TGCAGTGCTAAATCAGGGACAGACAATCAGCCCCAGCATTTT CSAKSGTDNQPQHF
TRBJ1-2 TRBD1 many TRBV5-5 TGTGCCAGCAGCATCGGACAGGCTAACTATGGCTACACCTTC CASSIGQANYGYTF
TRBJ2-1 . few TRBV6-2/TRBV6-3 TGTGCCAGCAGTTACGGTAGCGGCGAGGTCTACAATGAGCAGTTCTTC CASSYGSGEVYNEQFF
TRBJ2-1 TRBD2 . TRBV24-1 TGTGCCACCAGTGAGCCGGGACTAGCGGGACTCACGCATGAGCAGTTCTTC CATSEPGLAGLTHEQFF
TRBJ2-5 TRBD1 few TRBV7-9 TGTGCCAGCAGCCCTAGACCTGACAGGGAAGAGACCCAGTACTTC CASSPRPDREETQYF